A single sample is the source of the 14 T cell receptor beta chains below, sequenced in a study of T cells in Graves' hyperthyroidism and ophthalmopathy. TCR beta CDR3 region amplification was performed from RNA transcripts. RT-PCR in the first round (using the HTBI primer set) targeted the TCR CDR3. TCRdb reanalysed the multiplex PCR reads using MiXCR and keeps one entry per CDR3 protein. This sample has roughly 400,000 distinct CDR3 sequences; 11% to 15% occur once, and the top ten carry 25% to 30%. The sample consisted of blood. The origin of the receptors is a man over 45 with Graves' ophthalmopathy.

Only a few counts were recorded for this clonotype. V usage is TRBV9 and J usage is TRBJ2-1; no clear D. This CDR3 region has 11 residues. V was cut by 4 bases and J by 9 bases, with 8 bases left in between. Per germline, CDR1 SGDLS and CDR2 YYNGEE. This CDR3 reads CASSPPGEQFF. The CDR3 DNA reads as TGTGCCAGCAGCCCGCCGGGTGAGCAGTTCTTC.

At least ten counts were recorded for this clonotype. V gene TRBV4-1 combines with J gene TRBJ2-7; D may be TRBD2 (6 bases). The CDR3 spans 16 residues. Trimming took off 0 bases at V and 2 bases at J, with 14 bases between the two ends. Germline V gene sequence: CDR1 MGHRA, CDR2 YSYEKL. The CDR3 sequence is CASSQDPSAGTYEQYF. The CDR3, as DNA: TGCGCCAGCAGCCAAGATCCATCGGCGGGAACCTACGAGCAGTACTTC.

The chain links TRBV4-1 to TRBJ2-7, with D perhaps matching TRBD2 (6 bases). V lost 2 bases and J lost 6, with 14 bases in between. Germline V lookup: CDR1 MGHRA, CDR2 YSYEKL. The CDR3 has 14 amino acids. This CDR3 reads CASSQQGGMVEQYF. CDR3 coding DNA: TGCGCCAGCAGCCAACAGGGAGGTATGGTCGAGCAGTACTTC.

This clonotype has ten or more counts. This chain links TRBV3-1 with TRBJ2-7; possible D gene TRBD2, 6 bases. The V gene's germline CDR1 is LGHDT and CDR2 YNNKEL (reference sequence). Trimming stripped 6 bases from V and 3 bases from J, with 12 bases between. This CDR3 spans 13 amino acids. For the CDR3, the DNA is TGTGCCAGCAGGGGACTGGACCTCTACGAGCAGTACTTC. Amino acid sequence: CASRGLDLYEQYF.

The gene calls are TRBV9 and TRBJ2-1; D remains ambiguous. This CDR3 has 15 residues. Trimming took 4 bases from V and 0 from J, leaving 11 bases between them. CDR1 is SGDLS, CDR2 YYNGEE, per germline. The CDR3 loop reads CASSINPSSYNEQFF. The CDR3 region has the DNA TGTGCCAGCAGCATAAACCCGAGCTCCTACAATGAGCAGTTCTTC.

This clonotype was detected a few times. The chain is built from TRBV5-1 and TRBJ2-3; the D is unclear. CDR1 SGHRS and CDR2 YFSETQ come from the germline V gene. V dropped 0 bases and J dropped 5 bases, with 13 bases sitting between them. The CDR3 consists of 15 residues. The CDR3 is CASSLGDLEIDTQYF. In nucleotides, the CDR3 is TGCGCCAGCAGCTTGGGTGACTTAGAGATAGATACGCAGTATTTT.

Ten or more counts support this clonotype. This rearrangement joins TRBV12-3 or TRBV12-4 to TRBJ2-3; D is tentatively TRBD1 or TRBD2 (5 bases each). Trimming took off 8 bases at V and 2 bases at J, with 11 bases between the two ends. This CDR3 comprises 13 residues. The CDR3 DNA sequence: TGTGCCAGCGGGGACGGGACCACAGATACGCAGTATTTT. It specifies CASGDGTTDTQYF.

The CDR3 DNA reads as TGTGCCAGCAACAACGGAGACAGGGTATCCTACGAGCAGTACTTC. It codes for CASNNGDRVSYEQYF. This chain uses TRBV28 with TRBJ2-7; 7 nucleotides line up with TRBD1. This CDR3 region has 15 residues. Germline assignment: CDR1 MDHEN and CDR2 SYDVKM. Unmatched junction bases numbered 10, after V lost 7 bases and J lost 1 base.

This clonotype was seen at least ten times. V and J are TRBV5-1 and TRBJ2-3; tentatively, D is TRBD2 (6 bases). The CDR3 is 15 residues long. Germline-derived CDR1 and CDR2 are SGHRS and YFSETQ. The germline V and J ends were trimmed by 5 bases and 0 bases, with 13 bases remaining between them. CDR3 residues: CASRSGTGSTDTQYF. The DNA for the CDR3 is TGCGCCAGCAGATCCGGGACTGGTAGCACAGATACGCAGTATTTT. The whole variable domain, filled in from reference TRBV5-1 and TRBJ2-3, reads KAGVTQTPRYLIKTRGQQVTLSCSPISGHRSVSWYQQTPGQGLQFLFEYFSETQRNKGNFPGRFSGRQFSNSRSEMNVSTLELGDSALYLCASRSGTGSTDTQYFGPGTRLTVL.

This clonotype was seen repeatedly, ten times or more. The chain employs TRBV3-1 and TRBJ2-1, with a tentative D call TRBD2 (6 bases). The V end lost 3 bases, the J end lost 10 bases, and 19 bases lay between the germline ends. The germline V gene encodes CDR1 LGHDT and CDR2 YNNKEL (reference sequence). This CDR3 comprises 15 residues. The CDR3 DNA reads as TGTGCCAGCAGCCACCCCCGGGGACTTTTGGGAGAGCAGTTCTTC. Protein sequence: CASSHPRGLLGEQFF.

This clonotype came up many times. The CDR3 DNA reads as TGTGCCAGCAGTTTAGCTTCAGCTAATCAGCCCCAGCATTTT. Amino acids: CASSLASANQPQHF. The chain carries TRBV12-3 or TRBV12-4 and TRBJ1-5; no definite D call. The CDR3 is made up of 14 amino acids. The germline V and J ends were trimmed by 0 bases and 4 bases, with 7 bases remaining between them.

This clonotype came up many times. The rearrangement joins TRBV11-2 to TRBJ2-3; 10 bases map to TRBD1. The CDR3 is 17 residues long. Germline lookup yields CDR1 SGHAT and CDR2 FQNNGV. V lost 5 bases, J lost 3 bases, and 11 bases stayed unmatched. CDR3 region: CASSRRLGTGATDTQYF. CDR3 in DNA: TGTGCCAGCAGCAGACGACTCGGGACAGGGGCAACAGATACGCAGTATTTT.

This clonotype has a handful of counts. The chain uses TRBV20-1 and TRBJ2-3; maybe TRBD2 (5 bases). This CDR3 has 14 residues. The ends were cut back, 6 bases at V and 6 bases at J, with 19 bases in the middle. Germline V lookup: CDR1 DFQATT, CDR2 SNEGSKA (reference sequence). Here the CDR3 reads CSAYRDLTSDTQYF. CDR3 DNA: TGCAGTGCGTACCGGGATTTGACCTCTGATACGCAGTATTTT.

The table lists this clonotype with many counts. Here the CDR3 DNA reads TGCAGTGCTACGACTAGCGGGCAAACCTACGAGCAGTACTTC. This gives the protein CSATTSGQTYEQYF. The rearrangement links TRBV20-1 to TRBJ2-7; 10 positions match TRBD2. CDR1 is DFQATT, CDR2 SNEGSKA, per germline (reference sequence). The CDR3 has 14 residues. The V and J ends lost 4 bases and 2 bases, in that order; junction bases with no gene match: 5.